One sample yielded the 9 T cell receptor beta chains listed below, sequenced in a study of blood T cells in healthy people across ages. A sample-barcoded 5' primer and a J-beta primer mix were used in a second PCR of about 7 to 12 cycles. In TCRdb, the 5' RACE reads were re-called with MiXCR into one record per CDR3 protein. The sample carries some 930,000 distinct CDR3 sequences, roughly 29% recorded once. The same sample was also studied in work on T cells of mothers and their children.

Sequencing was done on a sample of blood. The receptors were sampled from a woman in her 40s in good health.

This clonotype was seen repeatedly, ten times or more. The chain is built from TRBV12-3 or TRBV12-4 and TRBJ2-5; 7 nucleotides match TRBD2. The length of the CDR3 is 16 residues. Trimming cost V 4 bases and J 2 bases; bases outside gene matches: 10. CDR3 coding DNA: TGTGCCAGCAGTTCGGGAGGTCCGGGGGTACAAGAGACCCAGTACTTC. Translated, it gives CASSSGGPGVQETQYF.

The V gene is TRBV15, the J gene TRBJ2-6, with D unclear. Looked up from germline, CDR1 is LNHNV and CDR2 is YYDKDF (reference sequence). CDR3 length: 12 residues. The germline V and J ends were trimmed by 4 bases and 4 bases, with 2 bases remaining between them. The CDR3 loop is CATSMGANVLTF. CDR3 sequence (DNA): TGTGCCACCAGCATGGGGGCCAACGTCCTGACTTTC.

On this clonotype itself: This sequence may be a read error, since a much larger clone differs from it by one base. V is TRBV3-1 and J is TRBJ2-4; D assignment may be TRBD1 or TRBD2 (5 bases each). V was trimmed by 4 bases and J by 0 bases, leaving 22 bases between them. The germline V gene has CDR1 LGHDT and CDR2 YNNKEL (reference sequence). The CDR3 consists of 19 residues. CDR3 protein: CASSPDRGRETLAKNIQYF. The CDR3 bases are TGTGCCAGCAGCCCCGATAGGGGCAGGGAGACCCTAGCCAAAAACATTCAGTACTTC.

The CDR3 sequence is CASSPRRALDSNQPQHF. The CDR3 nucleotides read TGTGCCAGCTCACCTCGCAGGGCCCTTGATAGCAATCAGCCCCAGCATTTT. The chain carries TRBV18 and TRBJ1-5, with D maybe TRBD1 (5 bases). Looked up from germline, CDR1 is KGHSH and CDR2 is LQKENI. This CDR3 spans 17 amino acids. V was cut by 3 bases and J by 0 bases, with 15 bases left in between.

The V call is TRBV5-1, the J call TRBJ2-5; maybe TRBD2 (5 bases). The DNA end lines up better with TRBJ2-7; the J call may be wrong. The CDR3 spans 13 residues. The V gene's germline CDR1 is SGHRS and CDR2 YFSETQ. DNA of the CDR3: TGCGCCAGCACTGTGGCGGGTGAACACGAGCAGTACTTC. This codes for CASTVAGEHEQYF.

This clonotype came up many times. This chain uses TRBV25-1 with TRBJ2-7, with D unclear. Germline CDR1 is MGHDK and CDR2 is SYGVNS. V was pared by 4 bases and J by 3 bases, with 4 bases between. The CDR3 loop spans 11 amino acids. CDR3 loop: CASSALYEQYF. The CDR3 DNA reads as TGTGCCAGCAGTGCCCTCTACGAGCAGTACTTC.

The chain combines TRBV20-1 with TRBJ2-5, with D possibly matching TRBD1 (6 bases). The germline CDR1 and CDR2 sequences are DFQATT and SNEGSKA (reference sequence). With 6 bases removed from V and 4 bases from J, the gap between germline ends came to 15 bases. CDR3 size: 13 residues. The CDR3 protein is CSAPTGFGETQYF. CDR3 in DNA: TGCAGTGCCCCAACAGGGTTCGGAGAGACCCAGTACTTC.

CDR3 sequence reads: CSISRDYDNQPQHF. CDR3 DNA sequence: TGCAGCATTTCCAGGGATTATGACAATCAGCCCCAGCATTTT. The chain links TRBV29-1 to TRBJ1-5, with D maybe TRBD1 (5 bases). The V end lost 8 bases, the J end lost 3 bases, and 17 bases lay between the germline ends. This CDR3 contains 14 residues. The V gene's germline CDR1 is SQVTM and CDR2 ANQGSEA.

This clonotype was observed a handful of times. The DNA for the CDR3 is TGCGCCAGCAGCGACGGGACAGGGGGCATGGGCACTGAAGCTTTCTTT. It is translated as CASSDGTGGMGTEAFF. The chain couples TRBV5-1 to TRBJ1-1; 12 nucleotides agree with TRBD1. Trimming removed 4 bases from V and 4 bases from J; junction bases left unmatched: 8. The CDR3 is 16 residues long. Germline V gene sequence: CDR1 SGHRS, CDR2 YFSETQ.